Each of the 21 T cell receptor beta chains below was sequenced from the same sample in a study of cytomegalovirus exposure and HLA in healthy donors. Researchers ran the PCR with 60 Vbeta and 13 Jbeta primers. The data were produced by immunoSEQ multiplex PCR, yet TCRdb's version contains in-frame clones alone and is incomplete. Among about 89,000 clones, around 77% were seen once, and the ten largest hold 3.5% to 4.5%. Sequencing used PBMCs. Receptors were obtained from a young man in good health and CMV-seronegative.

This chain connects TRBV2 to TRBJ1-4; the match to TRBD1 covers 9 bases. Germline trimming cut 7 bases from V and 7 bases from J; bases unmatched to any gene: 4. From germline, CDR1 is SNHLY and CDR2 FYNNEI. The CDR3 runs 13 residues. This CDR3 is CASKTGGSEKLFF. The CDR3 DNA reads TGTGCCAGCAAGACAGGGGGAAGTGAAAAACTGTTTTTT.

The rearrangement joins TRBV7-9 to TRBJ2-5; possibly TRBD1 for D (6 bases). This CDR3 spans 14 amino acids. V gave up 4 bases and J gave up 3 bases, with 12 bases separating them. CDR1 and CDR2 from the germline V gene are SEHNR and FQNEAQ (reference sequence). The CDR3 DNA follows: TGTGCCAGCAGCTCCATTCCAGGGGAAGAGACCCAGTACTTC. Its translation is CASSSIPGEETQYF.

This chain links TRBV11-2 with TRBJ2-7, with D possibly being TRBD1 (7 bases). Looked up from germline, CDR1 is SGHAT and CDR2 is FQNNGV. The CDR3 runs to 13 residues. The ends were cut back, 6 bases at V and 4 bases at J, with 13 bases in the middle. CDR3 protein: CASRETGRYEQYF. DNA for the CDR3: TGTGCCAGCAGGGAGACAGGGAGGTACGAGCAGTACTTC.

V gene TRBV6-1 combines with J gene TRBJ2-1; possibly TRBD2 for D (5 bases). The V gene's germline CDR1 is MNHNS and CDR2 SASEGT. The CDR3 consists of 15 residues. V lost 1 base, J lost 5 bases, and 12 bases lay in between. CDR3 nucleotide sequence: TGTGCCAGCAGTGAAGGGGGAGTACCCCACAATGAGCAGTTCTTC. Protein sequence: CASSEGGVPHNEQFF.

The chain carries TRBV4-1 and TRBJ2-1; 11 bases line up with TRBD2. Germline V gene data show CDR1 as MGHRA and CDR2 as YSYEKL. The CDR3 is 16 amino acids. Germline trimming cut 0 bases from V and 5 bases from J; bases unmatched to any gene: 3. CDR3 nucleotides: TGCGCCAGCAGCCAAGAGAGACTAGCGGGACACAATGAGCAGTTCTTC. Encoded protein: CASSQERLAGHNEQFF.

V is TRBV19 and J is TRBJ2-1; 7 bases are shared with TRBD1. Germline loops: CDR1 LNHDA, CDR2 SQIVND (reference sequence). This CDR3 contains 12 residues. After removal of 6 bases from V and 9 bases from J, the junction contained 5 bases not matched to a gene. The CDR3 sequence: CASRRAGGEQFF. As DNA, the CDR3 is TGTGCCAGTAGGAGAGCAGGGGGTGAGCAGTTCTTC.

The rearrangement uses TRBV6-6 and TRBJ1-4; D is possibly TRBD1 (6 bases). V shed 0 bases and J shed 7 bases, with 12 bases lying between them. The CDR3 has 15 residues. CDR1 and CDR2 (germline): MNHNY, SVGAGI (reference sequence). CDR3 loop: CASSYSTGIGEKLFF. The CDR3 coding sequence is TGTGCCAGCAGTTACTCAACAGGGATTGGTGAAAAACTGTTTTTT.

Here the CDR3 DNA reads TGTGCCAGCAGCTTAGGACTAGCGGGACCTTACAATGAGCAGTTCTTC. It codes for CASSLGLAGPYNEQFF. The V call is TRBV7-9, the J call TRBJ2-1; 11 bases match TRBD2. The CDR3 totals 16 residues. With V trimmed by 1 base and J by 4 bases, 3 bases remained unmatched. From germline, CDR1 is SEHNR and CDR2 FQNEAQ (reference sequence). The full variable domain, with the rest looked up from reference TRBV7-9 and TRBJ2-1, is DTGVSQNPRHKITKRGQNVTFRCDPISEHNRLYWYRQTLGQGPEFLTYFQNEAQLEKSRLLSDRFSAERPKGSFSTLEIQRTEQGDSAMYLCASSLGLAGPYNEQFFGPGTRLTVL.

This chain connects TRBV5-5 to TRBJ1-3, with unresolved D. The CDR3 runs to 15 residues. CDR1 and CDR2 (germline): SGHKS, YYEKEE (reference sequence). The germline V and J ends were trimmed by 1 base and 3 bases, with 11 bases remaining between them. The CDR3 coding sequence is TGTGCCAGCAGCTTGTTCTGGGCGGGTGGAAACACCATATATTTT. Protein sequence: CASSLFWAGGNTIYF.

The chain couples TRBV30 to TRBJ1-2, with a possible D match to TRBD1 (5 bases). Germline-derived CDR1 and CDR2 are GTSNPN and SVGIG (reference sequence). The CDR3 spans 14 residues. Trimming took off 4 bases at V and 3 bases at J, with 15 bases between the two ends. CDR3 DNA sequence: TGTGCCTGGACCCTTGGGGGGTACGACTATGGCTACACCTTC. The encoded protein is CAWTLGGYDYGYTF.

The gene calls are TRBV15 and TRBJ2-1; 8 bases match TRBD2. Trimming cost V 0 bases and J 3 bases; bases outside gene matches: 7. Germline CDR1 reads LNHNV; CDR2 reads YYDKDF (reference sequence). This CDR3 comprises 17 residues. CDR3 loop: CATSRDRTSGIYNEQFF. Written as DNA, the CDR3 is TGTGCCACCAGCAGAGATCGAACTAGCGGAATCTACAATGAGCAGTTCTTC. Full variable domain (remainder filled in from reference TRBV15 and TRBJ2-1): DAMVIQNPRYQVTQFGKPVTLSCSQTLNHNVMYWYQQKSSQAPKLLFHYYDKDFNNEADTPDNFQSRRPNTSFCFLDIRSPGLGDTAMYLCATSRDRTSGIYNEQFFGPGTRLTVL.

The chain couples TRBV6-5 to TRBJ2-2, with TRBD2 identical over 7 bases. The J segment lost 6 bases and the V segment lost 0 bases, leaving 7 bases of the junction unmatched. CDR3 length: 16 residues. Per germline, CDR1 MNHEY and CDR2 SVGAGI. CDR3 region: CASSYSPHSGPGELFF. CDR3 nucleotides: TGTGCCAGCAGTTACTCCCCCCATAGCGGGCCCGGGGAGCTGTTTTTT.

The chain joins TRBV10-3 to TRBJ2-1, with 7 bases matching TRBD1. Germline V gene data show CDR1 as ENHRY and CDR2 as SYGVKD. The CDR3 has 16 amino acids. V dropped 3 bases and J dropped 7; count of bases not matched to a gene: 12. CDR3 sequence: CAISETFQGVGNEQFF. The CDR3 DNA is TGTGCCATCAGTGAAACTTTCCAGGGGGTGGGGAATGAGCAGTTCTTC.

CDR3 coding DNA: TGCGCCAGCAGCTTAGGGGATCGCAATCAGCCCCAGCATTTT. Translating gives CASSLGDRNQPQHF. This chain uses TRBV5-1 with TRBJ1-5; tentative D call: TRBD1 (5 bases). Germline CDR1 and CDR2: SGHRS and YFSETQ. The CDR3 spans 14 residues. Trimming shortened V by 2 bases and J by 2 bases, and 8 bases separated the two germline ends. Full variable domain (outside the CDR3, taken from reference TRBV5-1 and TRBJ1-5): KAGVTQTPRYLIKTRGQQVTLSCSPISGHRSVSWYQQTPGQGLQFLFEYFSETQRNKGNFPGRFSGRQFSNSRSEMNVSTLELGDSALYLCASSLGDRNQPQHFGDGTRLSIL.

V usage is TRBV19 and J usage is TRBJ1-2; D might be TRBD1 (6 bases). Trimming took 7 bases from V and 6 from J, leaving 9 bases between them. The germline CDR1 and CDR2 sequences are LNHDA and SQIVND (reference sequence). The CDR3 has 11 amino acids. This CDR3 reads CASNNRDGYTF. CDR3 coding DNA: TGTGCCAGTAACAACAGGGATGGCTACACCTTC.

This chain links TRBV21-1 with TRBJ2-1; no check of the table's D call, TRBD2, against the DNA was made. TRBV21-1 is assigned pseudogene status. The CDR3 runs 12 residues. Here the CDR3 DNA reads TGTGCCAGCAGCAACGTAGCGCCTGAGCAGTTCTTC. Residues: CASSNVAPEQFF.

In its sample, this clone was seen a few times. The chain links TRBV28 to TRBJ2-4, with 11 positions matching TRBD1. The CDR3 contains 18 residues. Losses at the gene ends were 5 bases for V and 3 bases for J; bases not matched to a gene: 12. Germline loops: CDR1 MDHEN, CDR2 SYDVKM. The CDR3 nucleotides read TGTGCCAGCAGTGACGGATGGGGGACAGGGGGGTACAAAAACATTCAGTACTTC. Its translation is CASSDGWGTGGYKNIQYF.

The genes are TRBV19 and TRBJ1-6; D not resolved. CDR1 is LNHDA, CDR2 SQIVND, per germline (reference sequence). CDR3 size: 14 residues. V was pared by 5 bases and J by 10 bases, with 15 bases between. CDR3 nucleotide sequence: TGTGCCAGTAGTGAGGGCGGGCGGGGATCACCCCTCCACTTT. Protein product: CASSEGGRGSPLHF.

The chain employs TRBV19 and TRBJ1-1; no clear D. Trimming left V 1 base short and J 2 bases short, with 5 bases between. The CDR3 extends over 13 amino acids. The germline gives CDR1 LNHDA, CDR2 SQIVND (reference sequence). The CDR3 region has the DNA TGTGCCAGTAGTATAGCTTTTAACACTGAAGCTTTCTTT. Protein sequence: CASSIAFNTEAFF.

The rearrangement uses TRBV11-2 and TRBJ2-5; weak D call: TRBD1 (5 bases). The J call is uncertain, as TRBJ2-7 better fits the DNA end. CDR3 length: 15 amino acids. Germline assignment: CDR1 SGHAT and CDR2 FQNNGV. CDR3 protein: CASSLVSGISYEQYF. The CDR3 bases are TGTGCCAGCAGCTTAGTTTCAGGGATCTCCTACGAGCAGTACTTC.

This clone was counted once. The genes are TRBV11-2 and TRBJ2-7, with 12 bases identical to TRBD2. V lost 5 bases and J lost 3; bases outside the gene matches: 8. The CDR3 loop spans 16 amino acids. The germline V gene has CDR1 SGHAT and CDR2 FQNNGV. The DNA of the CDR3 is TGTGCCAGCAGCACCACTAGCGGGAGGCCCAACTACGAGCAGTACTTC. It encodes CASSTTSGRPNYEQYF.